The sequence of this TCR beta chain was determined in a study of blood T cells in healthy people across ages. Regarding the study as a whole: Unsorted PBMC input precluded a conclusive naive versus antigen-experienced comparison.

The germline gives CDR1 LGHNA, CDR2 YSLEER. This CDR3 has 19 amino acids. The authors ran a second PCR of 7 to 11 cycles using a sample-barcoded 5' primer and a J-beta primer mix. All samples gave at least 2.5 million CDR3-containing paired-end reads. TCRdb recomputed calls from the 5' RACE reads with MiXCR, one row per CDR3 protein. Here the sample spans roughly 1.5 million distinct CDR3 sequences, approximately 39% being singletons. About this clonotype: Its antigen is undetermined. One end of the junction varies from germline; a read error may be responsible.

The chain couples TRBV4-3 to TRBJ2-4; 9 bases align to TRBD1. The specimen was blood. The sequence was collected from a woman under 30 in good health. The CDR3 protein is CVSSQHPGTGSLTKNIQYF. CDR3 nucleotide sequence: TGCGTCAGCAGCCAACACCCCGGGACAGGGAGTCTAACCAAAAACATTCAGTACTTC.